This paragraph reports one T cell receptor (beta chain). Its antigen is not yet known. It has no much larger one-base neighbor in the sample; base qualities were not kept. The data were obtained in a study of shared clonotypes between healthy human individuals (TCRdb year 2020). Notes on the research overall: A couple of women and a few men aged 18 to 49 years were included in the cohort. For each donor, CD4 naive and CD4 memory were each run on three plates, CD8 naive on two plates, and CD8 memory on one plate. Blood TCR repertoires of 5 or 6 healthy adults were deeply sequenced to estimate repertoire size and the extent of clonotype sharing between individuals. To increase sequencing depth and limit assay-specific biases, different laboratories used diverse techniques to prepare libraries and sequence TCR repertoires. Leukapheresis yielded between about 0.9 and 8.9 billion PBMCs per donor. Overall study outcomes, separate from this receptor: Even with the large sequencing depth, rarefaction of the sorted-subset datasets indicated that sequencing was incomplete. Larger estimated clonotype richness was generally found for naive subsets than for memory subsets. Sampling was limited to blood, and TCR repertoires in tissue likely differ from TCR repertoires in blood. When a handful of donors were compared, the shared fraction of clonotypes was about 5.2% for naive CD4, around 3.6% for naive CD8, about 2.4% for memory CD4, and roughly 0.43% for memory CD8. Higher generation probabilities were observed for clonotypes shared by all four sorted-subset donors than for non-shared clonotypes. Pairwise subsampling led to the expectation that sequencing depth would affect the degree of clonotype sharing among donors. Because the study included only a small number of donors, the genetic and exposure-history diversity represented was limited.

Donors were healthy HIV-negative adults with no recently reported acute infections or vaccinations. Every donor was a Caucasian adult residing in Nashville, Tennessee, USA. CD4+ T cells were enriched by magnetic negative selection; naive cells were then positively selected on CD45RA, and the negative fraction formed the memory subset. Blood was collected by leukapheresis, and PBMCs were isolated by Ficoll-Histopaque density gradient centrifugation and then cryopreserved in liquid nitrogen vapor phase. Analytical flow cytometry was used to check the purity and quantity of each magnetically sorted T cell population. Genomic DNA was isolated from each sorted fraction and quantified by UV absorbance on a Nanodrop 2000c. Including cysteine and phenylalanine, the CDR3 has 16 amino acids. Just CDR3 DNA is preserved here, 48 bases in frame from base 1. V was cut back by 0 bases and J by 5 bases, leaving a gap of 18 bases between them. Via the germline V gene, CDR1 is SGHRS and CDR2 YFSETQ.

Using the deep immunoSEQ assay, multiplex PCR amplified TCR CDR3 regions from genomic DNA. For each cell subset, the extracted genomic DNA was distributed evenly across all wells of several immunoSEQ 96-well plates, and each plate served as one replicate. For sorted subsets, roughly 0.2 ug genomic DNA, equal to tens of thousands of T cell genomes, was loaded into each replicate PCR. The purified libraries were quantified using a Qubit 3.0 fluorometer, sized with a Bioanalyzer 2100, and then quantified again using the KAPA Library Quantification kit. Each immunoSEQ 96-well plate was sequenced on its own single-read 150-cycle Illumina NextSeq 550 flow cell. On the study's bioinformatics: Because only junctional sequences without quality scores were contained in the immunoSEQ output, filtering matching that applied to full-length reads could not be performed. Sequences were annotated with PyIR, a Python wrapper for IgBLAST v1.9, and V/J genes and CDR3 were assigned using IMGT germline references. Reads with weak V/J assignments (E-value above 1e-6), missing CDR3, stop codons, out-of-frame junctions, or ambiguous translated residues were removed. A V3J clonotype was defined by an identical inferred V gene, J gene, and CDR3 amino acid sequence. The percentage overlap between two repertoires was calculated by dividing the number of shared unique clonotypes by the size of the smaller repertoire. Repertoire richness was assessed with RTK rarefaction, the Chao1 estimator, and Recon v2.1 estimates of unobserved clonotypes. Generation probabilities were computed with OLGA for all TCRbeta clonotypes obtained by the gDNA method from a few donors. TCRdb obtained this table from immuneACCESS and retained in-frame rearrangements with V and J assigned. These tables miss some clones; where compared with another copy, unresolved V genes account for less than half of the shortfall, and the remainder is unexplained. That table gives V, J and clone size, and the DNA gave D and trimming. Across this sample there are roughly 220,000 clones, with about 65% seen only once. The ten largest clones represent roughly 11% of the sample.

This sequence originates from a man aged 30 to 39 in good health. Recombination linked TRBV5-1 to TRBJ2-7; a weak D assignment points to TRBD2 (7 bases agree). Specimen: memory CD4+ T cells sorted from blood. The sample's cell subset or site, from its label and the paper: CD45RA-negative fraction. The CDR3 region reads CASSLGSTGGGDEQYF. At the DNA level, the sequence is TGCGCCAGCAGCTTGGGATCGACAGGCGGGGGTGACGAGCAGTACTTC.